This T cell receptor beta chain was captured by sequencing in a study of long-term antiretroviral therapy in people with HIV. The study's findings and limits: HIV repertoires showed narrower CDR3 length ranges than controls.

Survey-level immunoSEQ v3.0 assays were run. Assay used: immunoSEQ multiplex PCR; TCRdb lists only in-frame clones, some missing. This sample has about 28,000 clones, with 84% found just once. A word on this clone: The target antigen is unknown.

The CDR3 covers 16 residues. Between the trimmed V and J ends, which lost 3 bases and 4 bases, there was a span of 18 bases. The germline CDR1 and CDR2 sequences are MGHRA and YSYEKL. The TCR comes from a man between 18 and 29 years old with HIV. The rearrangement joins TRBV4-1 to TRBJ1-2; D gene ambiguous. The specimen was unsorted PBMCs, collected 0.4 years after starting antiretroviral therapy. The DNA for the CDR3 is TGCGCCAGCAGCCAGGCCCTCCTAACGGGCAGCTATGGCTACACCTTC. It is translated as CASSQALLTGSYGYTF.